A single sample gave rise to the 5 T cell receptor beta chains below, sequenced in a study of blood T cell repertoires in COVID-19. Sequencing used immunoSEQ multiplex PCR; TCRdb keeps in-frame clones, though not all of them. Here the sample spans fewer than 150,000 clones, less than 90% being singletons. Sequences were obtained from PBMCs or T cells enriched from blood (not recorded which). The receptors originated from a man aged 30 to 45 who had recovered from COVID-19.

The chain couples TRBV27 to TRBJ2-1, with 7 bases identical to TRBD2. The germline CDR1 and CDR2 sequences are MNHEY and SMNVEV (reference sequence). The CDR3 contains 17 residues. Germline trimming cut 3 bases from V and 2 bases from J; bases unmatched to any gene: 10. CDR3 DNA sequence: TGTGCCAGCAGTTTGGTCCTTGGGGGGGATCCCTACAATGAGCAGTTCTTC. Protein product: CASSLVLGGDPYNEQFF.

The rearrangement links TRBV12-3 or TRBV12-4 to TRBJ1-1; 7 bases fit TRBD1. CDR3 length: 13 residues. Trimming at V came to 3 bases and at J to 3 bases, leaving 1 base not matched to a gene. In DNA, the CDR3 is TGTGCCAGCAGTTTCACAGGGGACACTGAAGCTTTCTTT. It codes for CASSFTGDTEAFF.

The chain couples TRBV7-3 to TRBJ2-5; D may be TRBD1 (6 bases). The CDR3 sequence is 13 residues long. The germline V gene has CDR1 SGHTA and CDR2 FQGTGA. The V end was cut by 5 bases, the J end by 5 bases, with 12 bases between. DNA of the CDR3: TGTGCCAGCAGCACGGGACACTGGGAGACCCAGTACTTC. It yields the protein CASSTGHWETQYF.

This clone was observed once. V and J are TRBV5-1 and TRBJ1-1; unclear D gene. CDR3 size: 13 residues. Trimming left V 0 bases short and J 1 base short, with 4 bases between. Germline V gives CDR1 SGHRS, CDR2 YFSETQ. DNA of the CDR3: TGCGCCAGCAGCTTGGTCTGGAACACTGAAGCTTTCTTT. Amino acids: CASSLVWNTEAFF.

The chain recombines TRBV5-6 with TRBJ2-3; 9 bases fit TRBD2. In germline, CDR1 is SGHDT, CDR2 YYEEEE. V shed 4 bases, J shed 0 bases, and the junction held 9 bases outside the gene matches. CDR3 length: 17 residues. CDR3 coding DNA: TGTGCCAGCAGCCCACTTGGGGCGGGAGGGAGCACAGATACGCAGTATTTT. This gives the protein CASSPLGAGGSTDTQYF.